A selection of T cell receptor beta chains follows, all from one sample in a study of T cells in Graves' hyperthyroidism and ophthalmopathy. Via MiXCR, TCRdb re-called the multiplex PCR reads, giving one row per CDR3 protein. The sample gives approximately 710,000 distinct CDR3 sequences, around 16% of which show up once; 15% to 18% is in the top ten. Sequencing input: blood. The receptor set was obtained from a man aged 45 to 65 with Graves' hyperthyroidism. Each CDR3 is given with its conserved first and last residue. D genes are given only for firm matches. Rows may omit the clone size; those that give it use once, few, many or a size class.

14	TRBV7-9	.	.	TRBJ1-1	TGTGCCAGCAGACACTTTGCGGACAACACTGAAGCTTTCTTT	CASRHFADNTEAFF
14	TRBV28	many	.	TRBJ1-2	TGTGCCAGCAGTTTAGTGGCTGATCCCTATGGCTACACCTTC	CASSLVADPYGYTF
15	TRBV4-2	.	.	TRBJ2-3	TGTGCCAGCACCCCTCTAGCGTGGGGGGCAGATACGCAGTATTTT	CASTPLAWGADTQYF
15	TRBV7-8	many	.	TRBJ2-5	TGTGCCAGCAGCTCTCAACCGGGGATCCAAGAGACCCAGTACTTC	CASSSQPGIQETQYF
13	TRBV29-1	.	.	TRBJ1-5	TGCAGCGTTGAAGGGAGGGGGGGGCAGCCCCAGCATTTT	CSVEGRGGQPQHF
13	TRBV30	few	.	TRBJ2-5	TGTGCCTGGAGTGGGACACCCTGGGGGACCCAGTACTTC	CAWSGTPWGTQYF
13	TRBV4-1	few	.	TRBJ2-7	TGCGCCAGCAGCCAAGACTACTCCTACGAGCAGTACTTC	CASSQDYSYEQYF
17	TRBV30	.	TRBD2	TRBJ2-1	TGTGCCTGGAGTCTGGGGAACATTAGCGGGAGCTACAATGAGCAGTTCTTC	CAWSLGNISGSYNEQFF
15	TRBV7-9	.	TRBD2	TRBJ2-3	TGTGCCAGCAGCTTACTGCGGGAGGGAACAGATACGCAGTATTTT	CASSLLREGTDTQYF
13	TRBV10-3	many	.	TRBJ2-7	TGTGCCATCAGTGAACGGCAGTCCTACGAGCAGTACTTC	CAISERQSYEQYF
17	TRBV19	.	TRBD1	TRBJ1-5	TGTGCCAGTAGTATCGGGACAGGGGTTCGTAGCAATCAGCCCCAGCATTTT	CASSIGTGVRSNQPQHF
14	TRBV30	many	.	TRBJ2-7	TGTGCCTGGAGTGTTGGGGTTACCTCCTACGAGCAGTACTTC	CAWSVGVTSYEQYF
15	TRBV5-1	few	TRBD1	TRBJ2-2	TGCGCCAGCAGCTTGGGACAGGGGGAAGCCGGGGAGCTGTTTTTT	CASSLGQGEAGELFF
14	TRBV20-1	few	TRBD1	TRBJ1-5	TGCAGTGCTCTGGACAGGGGGAATAATGGGGCCCAGCATTTT	CSALDRGNNGAQHF
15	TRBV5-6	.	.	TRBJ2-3	TGTGCCAGCAGCTTGGAACGTGGGATTACAGATACGCAGTATTTT	CASSLERGITDTQYF
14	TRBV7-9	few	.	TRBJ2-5	TGTGCCAGCAGCTTCGGAGAGGGGGAGGAGACCCAGTACTTC	CASSFGEGEETQYF
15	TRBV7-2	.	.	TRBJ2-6	TGTGCCAGCAGCTTATTTCTCTCTGGGGCCAACGTCCTGACTTTC	CASSLFLSGANVLTF
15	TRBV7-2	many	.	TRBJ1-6	TGTGCCAGCAGCTTAGAGAGCTCCTATAATTCACCCCTCCACTTT	CASSLESSYNSPLHF
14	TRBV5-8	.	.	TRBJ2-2	TGTGCCAGCAGCTTGGAGGGGTTCACCGGGGAGCTGTTTTTT	CASSLEGFTGELFF
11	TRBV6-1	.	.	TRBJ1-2	TGTGCCAGCGACGGGACAATTGGCTACACCTTC	CASDGTIGYTF
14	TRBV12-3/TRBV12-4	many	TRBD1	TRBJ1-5	TGTGCCAGCAGTTCTCGACAGGGGCATCAGCCCCAGCATTTT	CASSSRQGHQPQHF
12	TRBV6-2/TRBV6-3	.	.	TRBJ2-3	TGTGCCAGCAAAGCTCCAGGGGATACGCAGTATTTT	CASKAPGDTQYF
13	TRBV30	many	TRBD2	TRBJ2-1	TGTGCCTGGAGTGGGACTAGCATCAATGAGCAGTTCTTC	CAWSGTSINEQFF
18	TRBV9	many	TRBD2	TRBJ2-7	TGTGCCAGCAGCGTAGACTCTAGCGGGGCATCGAGCTCCTACGAGCAGTACTTC	CASSVDSSGASSSYEQYF
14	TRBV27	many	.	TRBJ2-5	TGTGCCAGCAGTCCCGGGACCAGGGTGGAGACCCAGTACTTC	CASSPGTRVETQYF
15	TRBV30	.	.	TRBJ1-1	TGTGCCTGGAGTGCGTGGACAGCAAAGGCCACTGAAGCTTTCTTT	CAWSAWTAKATEAFF
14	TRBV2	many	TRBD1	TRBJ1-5	TGTGCCAGCACCCAAAGGGACAGAGATCAGCCCCAGCATTTT	CASTQRDRDQPQHF
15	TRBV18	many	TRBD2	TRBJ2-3	TGTGCCAGCTCCCATAGGCGCGGGAGTACAGATACGCAGTATTTT	CASSHRRGSTDTQYF
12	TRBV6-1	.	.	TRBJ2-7	TGTGCCAGCAGTGCGACAGGCCAAGAGCAGTACTTC	CASSATGQEQYF
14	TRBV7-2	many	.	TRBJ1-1	TGTGCCAGCAGCTTAGATTCAGAGAACACTGAAGCTTTCTTT	CASSLDSENTEAFF
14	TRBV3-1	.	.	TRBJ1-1	TGTGCCAGCAGCCAGCAGACAGGGAACACTGAAGCTTTCTTT	CASSQQTGNTEAFF
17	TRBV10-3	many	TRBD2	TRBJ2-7	TGTGCCATCAGTGAACTATCAAGGCTAGCGGGGACCTACGAGCAGTACTTC	CAISELSRLAGTYEQYF
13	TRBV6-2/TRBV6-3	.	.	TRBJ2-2	TGTGCCAGCAGGGCAGGGTTTACCGGGGAGCTGTTTTTT	CASRAGFTGELFF
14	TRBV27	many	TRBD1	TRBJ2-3	TGTGCCAGCAACTCAGGGGGCAAGGCAGATACGCAGTATTTT	CASNSGGKADTQYF
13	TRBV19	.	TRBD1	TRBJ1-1	TGTGCCAGTAGGCGGACAGGGCTCACTGAAGCTTTCTTT	CASRRTGLTEAFF
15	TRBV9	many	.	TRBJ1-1	TGTGCCAGCAGCGAACCAGGGATAATGAACACTGAAGCTTTCTTT	CASSEPGIMNTEAFF
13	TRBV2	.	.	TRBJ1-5	TGTGCCAGCGGAGCGTCAGATGCTCAGCCCCAGCATTTT	CASGASDAQPQHF
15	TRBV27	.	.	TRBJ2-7	TGTGCCAGCAGGGGGGGCAGGGAGGGGAACTACGAGCAGTACTTC	CASRGGREGNYEQYF
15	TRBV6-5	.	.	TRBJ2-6	TGTGCCAGCAGTTACGATGCTAGCGGGGCCAACGTCCTGACTTTC	CASSYDASGANVLTF
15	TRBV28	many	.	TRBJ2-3	TGTGCCAGCAGCAGAATTGACAGGAGCACAGATACGCAGTATTTT	CASSRIDRSTDTQYF
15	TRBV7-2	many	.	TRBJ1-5	TGTGCCAGCAGCTTTGGGGGATACCTCAATCAGCCCCAGCATTTT	CASSFGGYLNQPQHF
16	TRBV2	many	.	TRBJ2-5	TGTGCCAGCGGGGGTCTAGCGTCTGGGATTCAAGAGACCCAGTACTTC	CASGGLASGIQETQYF
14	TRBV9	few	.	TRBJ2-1	TGTGCCAGCAGCGTCGGAGGTCCCCGAAATGAGCAGTTCTTC	CASSVGGPRNEQFF
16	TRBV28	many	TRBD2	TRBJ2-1	TGTGCCAGCAGTTTACCAGGCGGGAGTTCCTACAATGAGCAGTTCTTC	CASSLPGGSSYNEQFF
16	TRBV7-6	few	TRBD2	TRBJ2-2	TGTGCCAGCAGCCCCGGACTAGCGGGAGCAGCCGGGGAGCTGTTTTTT	CASSPGLAGAAGELFF
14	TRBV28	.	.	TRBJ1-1	TGTGCCAGCAGTTTCCGGCACGGTAACACTGAAGCTTTCTTT	CASSFRHGNTEAFF
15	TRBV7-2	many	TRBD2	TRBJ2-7	TGTGCCAGCAGCGACGCGACTAGCGGATCCTACGAGCAGTACTTC	CASSDATSGSYEQYF
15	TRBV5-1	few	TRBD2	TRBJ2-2	TGCGCCAGTATAGGAACGGGAGGGAGCACCGGGGAGCTGTTTTTT	CASIGTGGSTGELFF
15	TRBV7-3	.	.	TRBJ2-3	TGTGCCAGCAGCTTTCGGGGATCGAGCACAGATACGCAGTATTTT	CASSFRGSSTDTQYF
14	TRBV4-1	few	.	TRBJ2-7	TGCGCCAGCAGCCAACGGGACCTAACCTACGAGCAGTACTTC	CASSQRDLTYEQYF
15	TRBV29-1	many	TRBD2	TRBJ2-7	TGCAGCGTGGGACTAGCGGGAGGACCTCCCTACGAGCAGTACTTC	CSVGLAGGPPYEQYF
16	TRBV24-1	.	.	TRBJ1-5	TGTGCCACCAGTGGTCCGTACCAGGGTAGCAATCAGCCCCAGCATTTT	CATSGPYQGSNQPQHF
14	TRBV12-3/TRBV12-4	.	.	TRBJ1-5	TGTGCCAGCAGTTACGCTCCGACAGATCAGCCCCAGCATTTT	CASSYAPTDQPQHF
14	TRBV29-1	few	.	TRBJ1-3	TGCAGCGTTGTAGGAGGGAGCTCTGGAAACACCATATATTTT	CSVVGGSSGNTIYF
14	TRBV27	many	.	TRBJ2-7	TGTGCCAGCAGTTTAATACAGGGCGGCGACGAGCAGTACTTC	CASSLIQGGDEQYF